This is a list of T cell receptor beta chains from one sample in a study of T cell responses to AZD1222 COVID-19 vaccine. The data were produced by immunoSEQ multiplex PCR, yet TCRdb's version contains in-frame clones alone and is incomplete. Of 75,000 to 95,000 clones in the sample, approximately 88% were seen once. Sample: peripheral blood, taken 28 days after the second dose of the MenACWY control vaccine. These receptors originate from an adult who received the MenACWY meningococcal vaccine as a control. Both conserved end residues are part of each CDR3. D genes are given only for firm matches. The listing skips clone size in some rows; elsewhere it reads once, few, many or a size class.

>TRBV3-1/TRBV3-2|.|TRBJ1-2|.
CASSPGSGYTF
TGTGCCAGCAGCCCGGGGTCCGGCTACACCTTC
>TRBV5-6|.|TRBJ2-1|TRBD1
CASSRLTGALGNEQFF
TGTGCCAGCAGCCGCCTTACAGGGGCTCTTGGGAATGAGCAGTTCTTC
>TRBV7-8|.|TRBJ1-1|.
CASSLSGDTEAFF
TGTGCCAGCAGCTTATCAGGGGACACTGAAGCTTTCTTT
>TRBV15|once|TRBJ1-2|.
CATSRGGAIAVPNYGYTF
TGTGCCACCAGCAGAGGGGGGGCAATAGCAGTCCCTAACTATGGCTACACCTTC
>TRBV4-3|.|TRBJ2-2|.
CASSQDEGRVTGELFF
TGCGCCAGCAGCCAAGATGAGGGGCGGGTCACCGGGGAGCTGTTTTTT
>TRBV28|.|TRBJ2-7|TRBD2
CASSFPGGSYEQYF
TGTGCCAGCAGTTTTCCGGGGGGCTCCTACGAGCAGTACTTC
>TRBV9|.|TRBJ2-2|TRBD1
CASRLTGANTGELFF
TGTGCCAGCAGACTAACAGGGGCGAACACCGGGGAGCTGTTTTTT
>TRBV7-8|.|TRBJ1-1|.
CASSFAQGNTEAFF
TGTGCCAGCAGCTTTGCACAGGGCAACACTGAAGCTTTCTTT
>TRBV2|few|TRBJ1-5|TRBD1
CASRGGTGINPQHF
TGTGCCAGCAGGGGCGGGACAGGGATTAATCCCCAGCATTTT
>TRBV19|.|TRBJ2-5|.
CASSIGSGQETQYF
TGTGCCAGTAGTATAGGTAGCGGCCAAGAGACCCAGTACTTC
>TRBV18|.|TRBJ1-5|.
CASSPRTVSNQPQHF
TGTGCCAGCTCACCGCGGACAGTTAGCAATCAGCCCCAGCATTTT
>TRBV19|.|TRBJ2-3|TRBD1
CASSAIPGQGAADTQYF
TGTGCCAGTAGTGCCATCCCGGGACAGGGGGCAGCAGATACGCAGTATTTT
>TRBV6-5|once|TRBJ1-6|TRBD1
CASSYSDRGRSPLHF
TGTGCCAGCAGTTACTCGGACAGGGGGAGATCACCCCTCCACTTT
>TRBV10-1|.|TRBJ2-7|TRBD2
CASSELVLAGGSYEQYF
TGCGCCAGCAGTGAGTTAGTACTAGCGGGGGGGTCCTACGAGCAGTACTTC
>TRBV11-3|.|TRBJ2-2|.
CASSLGTPTGELFF
TGTGCCAGCAGCCTCGGGACACCCACCGGGGAGCTGTTTTTT
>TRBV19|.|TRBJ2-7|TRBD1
CASSRQGAYEQYF
TGTGCCAGTAGTAGACAGGGGGCCTACGAGCAGTACTTC